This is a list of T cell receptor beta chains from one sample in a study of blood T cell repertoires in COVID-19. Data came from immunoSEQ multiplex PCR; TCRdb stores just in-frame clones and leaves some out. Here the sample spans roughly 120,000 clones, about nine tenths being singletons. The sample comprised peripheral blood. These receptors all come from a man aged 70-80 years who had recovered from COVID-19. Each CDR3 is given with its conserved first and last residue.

CATSRDWRAGELFF,TRBV15,TRBJ2-2
CASSSRTGDASPLHF,TRBV6-2/TRBV6-3,TRBJ1-6
CASSYSGSSNNEQFF,TRBV6-6,TRBJ2-1
CASSSRGADPASTDTQYF,TRBV9,TRBJ2-3
CASNPPGGPNTDTQYF,TRBV2,TRBJ2-3
CASSSTGGPTDTQYF,TRBV28,TRBJ2-3
CASSPQQVNYGYTF,TRBV5-6,TRBJ1-2
CASSLGEQETQYF,TRBV7-6,TRBJ2-5
CASSIGVAKETQYF,TRBV5-1,TRBJ2-5
CATAFWENEQFF,TRBV6-5,TRBJ2-1
CASSPGQGGETQYF,TRBV5-1,TRBJ2-5
CASSFDRVSGELFF,TRBV5-5,TRBJ2-2
CASRTGLEGYTF,TRBV25-1,TRBJ1-2
CASSPRGSPLHF,TRBV3-1/TRBV3-2,TRBJ1-6
CSVLPGQGLWGRETQYF,TRBV29-1,TRBJ2-5
CSVVGGSLNNYGYTF,TRBV29-1,TRBJ1-2
CASSLAGTPQETQYF,TRBV5-1,TRBJ2-5
CASRDRDRFTEAFF,TRBV13,TRBJ1-1
CSASRGGDYNEQFF,TRBV20-1,TRBJ2-1
CASSTTTGVYGYTF,TRBV6-5,TRBJ1-2
CARSPGLPYNEQFF,TRBV5-3,TRBJ2-1
CASSEGLNPGGETQYF,TRBV2,TRBJ2-5
CASSRGQGAQETQYF,TRBV19,TRBJ2-5
CASSLVGASEAFF,TRBV5-1,TRBJ1-1
CASSQTRLSYEQYF,TRBV4-1,TRBJ2-7
CASSAVSSYEQYF,TRBV18,TRBJ2-7
CASSPGTGLDEKLFF,TRBV4-2,TRBJ1-4
CASSTLRRGQDLNEKLFF,TRBV28,TRBJ1-4
CASSQGPGQGLAGRPGFRFF,TRBV4-1,TRBJ2-1
CAWSSWGRGNTGELFF,TRBV30,TRBJ2-2
CASSPSGGKYNEQFF,TRBV27,TRBJ2-1
CASSLSPGGFLSSYEQYF,TRBV28,TRBJ2-7
CASSQDSSARSYEQYF,TRBV3-1/TRBV3-2,TRBJ2-7
CASSSGTAINEKLFF,TRBV7-3,TRBJ1-4
CASSDQANTEAFF,TRBV2,TRBJ1-1
CAWTPPTGGYSPLHF,TRBV30,TRBJ1-6
CASSARGGRWDEQYF,TRBV9,TRBJ2-7
CASSEEGGYNEQFF,TRBV2,TRBJ2-1
CASSTTAGLSQETQYF,TRBV3-1/TRBV3-2,TRBJ2-5
CASSAYGQGGDTEAFF,TRBV19,TRBJ1-1
CASSAGQGVWDTQYF,TRBV5-1,TRBJ2-3
CASSIAGRGTGELFF,TRBV7-3,TRBJ2-2
CASSLLSGENQPQHF,TRBV5-1,TRBJ1-5
CASSIVGGNSYEQYF,TRBV2,TRBJ2-7
CASSLTGVLFF,TRBV7-3,TRBJ2-1